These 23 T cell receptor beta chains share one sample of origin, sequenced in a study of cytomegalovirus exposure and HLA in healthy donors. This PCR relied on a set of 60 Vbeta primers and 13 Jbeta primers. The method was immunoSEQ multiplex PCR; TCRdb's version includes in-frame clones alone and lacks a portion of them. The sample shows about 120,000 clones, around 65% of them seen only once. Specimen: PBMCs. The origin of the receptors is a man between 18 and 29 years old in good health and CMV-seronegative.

CDR3 amino acids: CSFGTGAETQYF. In DNA, the CDR3 is TGCAGCTTCGGGACAGGGGCAGAGACCCAGTACTTC. V gene TRBV29-1 combines with J gene TRBJ2-5; 10 bases are a match to TRBD1. J lost 4 bases, V lost 8 bases, and 4 bases had no gene match. CDR1 SQVTM and CDR2 ANQGSEA come from the germline V gene. The CDR3 is 12 amino acids.

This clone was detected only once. CDR3 sequence reads: CASSADSGVYNEQFF. CDR3 sequence (DNA): TGTGCCAGCAGCGCAGATAGCGGGGTTTACAATGAGCAGTTCTTC. The chain is built from TRBV9 and TRBJ2-1; 8 nucleotides agree with TRBD2. The CDR3 contains 15 residues. Germline values: CDR1 SGDLS, CDR2 YYNGEE. Trimming took 3 bases from V and 4 from J; bases not matched to a gene: 6.

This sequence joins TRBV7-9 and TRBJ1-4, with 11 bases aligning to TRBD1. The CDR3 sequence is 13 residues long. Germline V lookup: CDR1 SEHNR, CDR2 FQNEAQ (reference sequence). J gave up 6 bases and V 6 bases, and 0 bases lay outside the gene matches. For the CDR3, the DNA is TGTGCCAGCAGGGGACAGGGGGATGAAAAACTGTTTTTT. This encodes CASRGQGDEKLFF.

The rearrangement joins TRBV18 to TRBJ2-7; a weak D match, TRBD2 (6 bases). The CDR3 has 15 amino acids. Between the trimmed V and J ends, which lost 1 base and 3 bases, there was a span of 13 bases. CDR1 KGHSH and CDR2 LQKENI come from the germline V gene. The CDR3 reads CASSPRVGGDYEQYF. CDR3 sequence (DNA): TGTGCCAGCTCACCACGCGTCGGGGGAGACTACGAGCAGTACTTC.

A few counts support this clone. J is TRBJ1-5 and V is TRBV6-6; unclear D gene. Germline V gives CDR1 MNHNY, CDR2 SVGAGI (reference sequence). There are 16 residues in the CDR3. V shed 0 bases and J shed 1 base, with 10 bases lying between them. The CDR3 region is CASSYSSSGSNQPQHF. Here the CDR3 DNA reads TGTGCCAGCAGTTACTCATCCTCCGGGAGCAATCAGCCCCAGCATTTT.

The CDR3 nucleotides read TGTGCCAGCAGTTACGACCGCCGGGGGGTCCCATACGAGCAGTACTTC. Its translation: CASSYDRRGVPYEQYF. The chain recombines TRBV6-5 with TRBJ2-5, with TRBD2 matching 7 bases. The J call is uncertain, as TRBJ2-7 better fits the DNA end. Germline-derived CDR1 and CDR2 are MNHEY and SVGAGI. The CDR3 spans 16 residues.

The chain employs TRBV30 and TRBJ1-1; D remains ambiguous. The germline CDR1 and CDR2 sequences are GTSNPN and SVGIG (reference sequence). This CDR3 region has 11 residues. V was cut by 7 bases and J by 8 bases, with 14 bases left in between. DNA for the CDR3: TGTGCCTCTACGCCCCTCGCCGAAGCTTTCTTT. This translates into CASTPLAEAFF.

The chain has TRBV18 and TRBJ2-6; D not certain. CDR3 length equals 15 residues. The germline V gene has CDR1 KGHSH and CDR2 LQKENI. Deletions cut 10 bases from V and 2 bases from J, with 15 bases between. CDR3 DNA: TGTGCCAACCCGATCGGAGTGCCTGGGGCCAACGTCCTGACTTTC. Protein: CANPIGVPGANVLTF.

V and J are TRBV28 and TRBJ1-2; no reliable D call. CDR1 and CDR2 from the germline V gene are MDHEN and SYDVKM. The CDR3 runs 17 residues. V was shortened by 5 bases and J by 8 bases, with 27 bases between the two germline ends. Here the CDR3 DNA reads TGTGCCAGCAGTAATAGGATCCCCCGGCGCGGAGAGGTAGGCTACACCTTC. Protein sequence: CASSNRIPRRGEVGYTF.

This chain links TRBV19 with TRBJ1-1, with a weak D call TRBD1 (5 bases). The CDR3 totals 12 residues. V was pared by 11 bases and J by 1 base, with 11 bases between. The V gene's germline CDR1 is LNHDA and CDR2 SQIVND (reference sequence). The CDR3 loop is CASGGWNTEAFF. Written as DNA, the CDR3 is TGTGCCTCCGGGGGATGGAACACTGAAGCTTTCTTT.

The DNA of the CDR3 is TGTGCCAGCAGCTTAGCGGGGGCGCAGGGCGAGCAGTACTTC. Its protein is CASSLAGAQGEQYF. The V and J genes are TRBV7-2 and TRBJ2-7; perhaps TRBD1 as D (6 bases). V shed 0 bases and J shed 6 bases, with 12 bases lying between them. The CDR3 covers 14 residues. Germline V gives CDR1 SGHTA, CDR2 FQGNSA.

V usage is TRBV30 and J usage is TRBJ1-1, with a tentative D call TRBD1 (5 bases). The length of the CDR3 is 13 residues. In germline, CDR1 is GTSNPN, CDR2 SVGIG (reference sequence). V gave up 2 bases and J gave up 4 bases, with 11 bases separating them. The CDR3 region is CAWSKFRATEAFF. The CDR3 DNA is TGTGCCTGGAGTAAGTTCAGGGCCACTGAAGCTTTCTTT.

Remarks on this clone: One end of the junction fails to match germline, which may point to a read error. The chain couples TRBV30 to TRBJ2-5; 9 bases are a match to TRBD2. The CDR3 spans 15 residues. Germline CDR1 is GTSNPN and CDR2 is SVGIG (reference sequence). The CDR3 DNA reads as TGTGCCTGGAGTGTACGCGGGGGGGCCCAAGGGACCCAGTACTTC. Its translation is CAWSVRGGAQGTQYF.

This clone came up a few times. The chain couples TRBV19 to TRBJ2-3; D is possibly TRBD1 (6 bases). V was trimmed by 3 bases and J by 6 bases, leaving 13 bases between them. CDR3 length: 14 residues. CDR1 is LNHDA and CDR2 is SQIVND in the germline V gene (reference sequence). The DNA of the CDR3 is TGTGCCAGTAGTATGGGGGCCCAAGTCGATACGCAGTATTTT. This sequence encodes CASSMGAQVDTQYF.

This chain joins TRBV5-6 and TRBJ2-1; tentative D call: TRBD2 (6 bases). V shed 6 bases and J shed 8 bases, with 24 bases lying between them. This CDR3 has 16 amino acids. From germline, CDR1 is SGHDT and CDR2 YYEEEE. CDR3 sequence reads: CASTITSGLLLDEQFF. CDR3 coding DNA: TGTGCCAGCACCATCACTTCGGGACTCCTTTTGGATGAGCAGTTCTTC. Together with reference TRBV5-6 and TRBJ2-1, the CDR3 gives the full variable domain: DAGVTQSPTHLIKTRGQQVTLRCSPKSGHDTVSWYQQALGQGPQFIFQYYEEEERQRGNFPDRFSGHQFPNYSSELNVNALLLGDSALYLCASTITSGLLLDEQFFGPGTRLTVL.

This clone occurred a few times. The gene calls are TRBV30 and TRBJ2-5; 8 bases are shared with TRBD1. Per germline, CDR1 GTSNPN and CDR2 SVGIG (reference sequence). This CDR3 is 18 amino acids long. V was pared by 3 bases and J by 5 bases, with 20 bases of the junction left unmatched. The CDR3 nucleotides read TGTGCCTGGAGAAAACTTGGGACAGGTCGGGATGGGGGGGAGACCCAGTACTTC. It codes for CAWRKLGTGRDGGETQYF.

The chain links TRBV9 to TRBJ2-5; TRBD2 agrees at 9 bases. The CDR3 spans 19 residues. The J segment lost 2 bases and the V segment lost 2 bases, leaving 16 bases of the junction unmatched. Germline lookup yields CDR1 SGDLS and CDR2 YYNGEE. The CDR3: CASSVAPHLAGAGQETQYF. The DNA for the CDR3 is TGTGCCAGCAGCGTCGCACCCCATTTAGCGGGGGCGGGTCAAGAGACCCAGTACTTC. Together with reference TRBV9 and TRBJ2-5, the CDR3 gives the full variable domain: DSGVTQTPKHLITATGQRVTLRCSPRSGDLSVYWYQQSLDQGLQFLIQYYNGEERAKGNILERFSAQQFPDLHSELNLSSLELGDSALYFCASSVAPHLAGAGQETQYFGPGTRLLVL.

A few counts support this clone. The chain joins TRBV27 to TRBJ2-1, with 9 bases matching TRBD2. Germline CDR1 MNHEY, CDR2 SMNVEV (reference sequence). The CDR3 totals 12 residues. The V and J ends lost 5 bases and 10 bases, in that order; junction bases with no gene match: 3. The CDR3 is CASSQGLAEQFF. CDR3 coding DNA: TGTGCCAGCAGTCAGGGACTAGCAGAGCAGTTCTTC.

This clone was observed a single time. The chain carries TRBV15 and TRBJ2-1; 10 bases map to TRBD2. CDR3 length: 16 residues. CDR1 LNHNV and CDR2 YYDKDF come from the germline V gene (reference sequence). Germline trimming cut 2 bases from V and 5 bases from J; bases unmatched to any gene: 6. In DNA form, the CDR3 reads TGTGCCACCAGCAGATTCTCAGGACTAGCGGACAATGAGCAGTTCTTC. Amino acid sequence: CATSRFSGLADNEQFF.

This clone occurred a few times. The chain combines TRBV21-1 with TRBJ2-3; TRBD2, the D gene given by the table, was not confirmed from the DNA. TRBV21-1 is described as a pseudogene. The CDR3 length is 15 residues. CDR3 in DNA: TGTGCCAGCAGCAAGGCGGGACTAGGGACAGATACGCAGTATTTT. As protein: CASSKAGLGTDTQYF.

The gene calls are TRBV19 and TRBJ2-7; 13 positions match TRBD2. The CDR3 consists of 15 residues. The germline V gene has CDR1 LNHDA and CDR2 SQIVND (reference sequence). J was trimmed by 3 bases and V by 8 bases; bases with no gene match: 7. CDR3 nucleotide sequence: TGTGCCAGTGGGAAACTAGCGGGGGGGCTCTACGAGCAGTACTTC. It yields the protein CASGKLAGGLYEQYF.

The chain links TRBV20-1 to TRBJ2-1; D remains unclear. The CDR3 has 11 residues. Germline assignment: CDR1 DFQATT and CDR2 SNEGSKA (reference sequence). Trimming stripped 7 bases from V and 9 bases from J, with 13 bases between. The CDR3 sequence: CSVARSIEQFF. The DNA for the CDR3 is TGCAGTGTCGCGCGGTCGATTGAGCAGTTCTTC.

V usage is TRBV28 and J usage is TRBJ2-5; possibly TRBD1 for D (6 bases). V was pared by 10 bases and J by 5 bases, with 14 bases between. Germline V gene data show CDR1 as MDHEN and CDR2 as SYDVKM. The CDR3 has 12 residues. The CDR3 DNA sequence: TGTGCCACAGGGGTGGGGATGGAGACCCAGTACTTC. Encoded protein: CATGVGMETQYF.